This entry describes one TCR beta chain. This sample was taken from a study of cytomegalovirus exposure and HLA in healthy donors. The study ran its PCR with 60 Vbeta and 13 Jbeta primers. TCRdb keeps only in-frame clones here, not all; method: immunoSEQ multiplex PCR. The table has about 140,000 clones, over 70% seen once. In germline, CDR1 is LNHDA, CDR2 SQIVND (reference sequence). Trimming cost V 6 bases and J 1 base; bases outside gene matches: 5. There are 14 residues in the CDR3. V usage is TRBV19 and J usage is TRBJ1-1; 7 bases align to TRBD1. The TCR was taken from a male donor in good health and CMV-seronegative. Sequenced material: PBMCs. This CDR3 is CASRIRDRNTEAFF. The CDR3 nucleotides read TGTGCCAGTAGGATCCGGGACAGGAACACTGAAGCTTTCTTT.